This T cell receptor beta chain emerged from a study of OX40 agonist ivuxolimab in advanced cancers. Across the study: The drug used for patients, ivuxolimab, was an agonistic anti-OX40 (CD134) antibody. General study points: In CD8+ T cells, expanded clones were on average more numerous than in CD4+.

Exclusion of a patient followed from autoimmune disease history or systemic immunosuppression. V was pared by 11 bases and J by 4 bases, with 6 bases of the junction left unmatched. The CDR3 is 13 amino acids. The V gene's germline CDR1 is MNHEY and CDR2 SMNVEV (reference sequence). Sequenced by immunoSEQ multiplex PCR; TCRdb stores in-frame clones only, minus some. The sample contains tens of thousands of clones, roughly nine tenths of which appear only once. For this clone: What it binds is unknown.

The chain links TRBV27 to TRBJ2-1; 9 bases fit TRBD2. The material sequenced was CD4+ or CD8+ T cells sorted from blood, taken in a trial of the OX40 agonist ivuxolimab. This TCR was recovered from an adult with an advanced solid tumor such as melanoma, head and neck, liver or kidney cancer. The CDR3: CAAAGGPYNEQFF. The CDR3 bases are TGTGCCGCCGCGGGAGGGCCATACAATGAGCAGTTCTTC.